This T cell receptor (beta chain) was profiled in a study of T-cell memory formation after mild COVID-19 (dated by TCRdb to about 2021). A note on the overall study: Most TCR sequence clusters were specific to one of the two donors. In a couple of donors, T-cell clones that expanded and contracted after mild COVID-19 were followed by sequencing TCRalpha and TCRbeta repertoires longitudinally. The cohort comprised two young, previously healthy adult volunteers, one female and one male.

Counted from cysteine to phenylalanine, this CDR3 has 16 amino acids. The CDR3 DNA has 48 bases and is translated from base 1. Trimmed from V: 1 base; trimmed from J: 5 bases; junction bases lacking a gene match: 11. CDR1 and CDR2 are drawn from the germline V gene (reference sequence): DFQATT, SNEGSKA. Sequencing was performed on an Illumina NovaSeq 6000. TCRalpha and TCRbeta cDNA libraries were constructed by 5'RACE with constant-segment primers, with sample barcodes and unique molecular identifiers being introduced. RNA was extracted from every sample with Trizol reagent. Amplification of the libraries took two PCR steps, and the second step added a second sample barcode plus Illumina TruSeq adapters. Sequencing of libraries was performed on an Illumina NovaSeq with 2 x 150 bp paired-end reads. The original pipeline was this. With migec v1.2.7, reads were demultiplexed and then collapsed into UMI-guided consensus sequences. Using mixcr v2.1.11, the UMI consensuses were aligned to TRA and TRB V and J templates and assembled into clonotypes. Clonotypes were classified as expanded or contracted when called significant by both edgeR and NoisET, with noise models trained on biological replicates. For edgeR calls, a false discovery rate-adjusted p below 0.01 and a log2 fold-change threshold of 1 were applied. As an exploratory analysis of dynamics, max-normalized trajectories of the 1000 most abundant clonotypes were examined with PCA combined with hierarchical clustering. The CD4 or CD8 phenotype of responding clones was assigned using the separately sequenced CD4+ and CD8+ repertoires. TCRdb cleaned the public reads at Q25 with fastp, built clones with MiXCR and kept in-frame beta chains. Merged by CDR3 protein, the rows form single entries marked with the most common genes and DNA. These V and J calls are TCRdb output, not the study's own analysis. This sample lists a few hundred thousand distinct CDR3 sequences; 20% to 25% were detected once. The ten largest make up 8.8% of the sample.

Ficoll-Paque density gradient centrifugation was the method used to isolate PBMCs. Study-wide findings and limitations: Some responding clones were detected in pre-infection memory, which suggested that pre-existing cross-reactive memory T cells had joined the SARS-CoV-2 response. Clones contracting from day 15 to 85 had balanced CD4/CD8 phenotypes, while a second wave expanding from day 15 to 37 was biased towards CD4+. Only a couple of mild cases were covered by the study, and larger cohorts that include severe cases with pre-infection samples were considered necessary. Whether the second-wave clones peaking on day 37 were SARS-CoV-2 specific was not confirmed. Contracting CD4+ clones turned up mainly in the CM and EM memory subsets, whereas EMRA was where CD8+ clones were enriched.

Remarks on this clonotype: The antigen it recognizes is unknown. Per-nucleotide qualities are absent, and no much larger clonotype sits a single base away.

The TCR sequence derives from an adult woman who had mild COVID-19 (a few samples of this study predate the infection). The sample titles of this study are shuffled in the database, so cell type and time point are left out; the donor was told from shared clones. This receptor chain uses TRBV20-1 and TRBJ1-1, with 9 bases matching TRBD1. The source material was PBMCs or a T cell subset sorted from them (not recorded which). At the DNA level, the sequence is TGCAGTGCTAGAGCCCCACAGGGGGCCCGAGATACTGAAGCTTTCTTT. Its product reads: CSARAPQGARDTEAFF.